The rows below give T cell receptor beta chains drawn from one sample of a study of shared clonotypes between healthy human individuals. This table comes from immunoSEQ multiplex PCR, and its TCRdb copy is limited to in-frame clones, with some not included. Here the sample spans 650,000 to 800,000 clones, about 90% being singletons. Material for sequencing was naive CD8+ T cells sorted from blood. The receptors come from a man aged 25-45 years in good health. Both conserved end residues are part of each CDR3. D genes are given only for firm matches. Where a row states a size, it is once, few, many or the class of an expanded clone; other rows omit it.

J,V,length,size,D,CDR3,DNA
TRBJ1-1,TRBV2,13,-,TRBD1,CASPTGRRTEAFF,TGTGCCAGCCCGACAGGGCGAAGGACTGAAGCTTTCTTT
TRBJ2-7,TRBV10-3,14,-,TRBD1,CAIRDGTGSYEQYF,TGTGCCATCAGAGACGGGACAGGGTCCTACGAGCAGTACTTC
TRBJ2-1,TRBV6-1,17,-,TRBD2,CASSEYLLAGVIDEQFF,TGTGCCAGCAGTGAATATTTACTAGCGGGAGTAATCGATGAGCAGTTCTTC
TRBJ2-3,TRBV9,14,few,-,CASSVVVSTDTQYF,TGTGCCAGCAGCGTAGTGGTCTCCACAGATACGCAGTATTTT
TRBJ1-4,TRBV7-9,14,-,-,CASASAVLNEKLFF,TGTGCCAGCGCATCGGCAGTACTCAATGAAAAACTGTTTTTT
TRBJ2-7,TRBV18,19,-,TRBD1,CASSPPSGQGRSRTYEQYF,TGTGCCAGCTCACCGCCCTCCGGACAGGGGCGTTCCCGTACGTACGAGCAGTACTTC
TRBJ2-7,TRBV29-1,11,-,-,CSVAGSLEQYF,TGCAGCGTTGCAGGCAGCCTCGAGCAGTACTTC
TRBJ2-2,TRBV5-1,12,-,-,CASSQGAGELFF,TGCGCCAGCAGCCAGGGAGCCGGGGAGCTGTTTTTT
TRBJ2-3,TRBV5-6,14,-,TRBD2,CASVSGRAPDTQYF,TGTGCCAGCGTGAGCGGGAGGGCCCCAGATACGCAGTATTTT
TRBJ2-7,TRBV15,15,once,-,CATSRGSSSSYEQYF,TGTGCCACCAGCAGAGGTAGCTCGAGCTCCTACGAGCAGTACTTC
TRBJ2-1,TRBV2,16,-,TRBD2,CASSVVTSGTGGEQFF,TGTGCCAGCAGTGTAGTGACTAGCGGGACCGGCGGTGAGCAGTTCTTC
TRBJ2-5,TRBV28,19,-,TRBD2,CASSFYFRASGSERETQYF,TGTGCCAGCAGTTTCTATTTCCGGGCTAGCGGGAGTGAACGGGAGACCCAGTACTTC
TRBJ2-7,TRBV5-1,15,once,TRBD2,CASSLGPSGSYEQYF,TGCGCCAGCAGCTTGGGACCTAGCGGCTCCTACGAGCAGTACTTC
TRBJ1-1,TRBV5-5,15,-,-,CASSLVLKSDTEAFF,TGTGCCAGCAGCTTGGTTCTTAAATCCGACACTGAAGCTTTCTTT
TRBJ1-2,TRBV7-9,15,-,TRBD1,CASSDSTGVNYGYTF,TGTGCCAGCAGCGATTCGACAGGGGTTAACTATGGCTACACCTTC
TRBJ2-2,TRBV11-3,17,-,-,CASSPGSHLANTGELFF,TGTGCCAGCAGCCCCGGGTCCCACCTCGCGAACACCGGGGAGCTGTTTTTT
TRBJ2-2,TRBV7-2,17,-,-,CASSSPASKANTGELFF,TGTGCCAGCAGCTCGCCAGCGTCTAAAGCGAACACCGGGGAGCTGTTTTTT
TRBJ2-1,TRBV5-1,15,-,TRBD2,CASSSGTSGYNEQFF,TGCGCCAGCAGCTCCGGGACTAGCGGGTATAATGAGCAGTTCTTC
TRBJ2-7,TRBV6-6,14,-,-,CASSLGTGGYEQYF,TGTGCCAGCAGTTTAGGGACTGGGGGCTACGAGCAGTACTTC
TRBJ1-4,TRBV6-1,14,-,TRBD1,CASRLEGTAQGLFF,TGTGCCAGCAGATTAGAAGGGACAGCACAGGGACTGTTTTTT
TRBJ2-7,TRBV28,12,-,-,CASSSSTYEQYF,TGTGCCAGCAGTTCATCCACCTACGAGCAGTACTTC
TRBJ2-1,TRBV10-2,15,-,-,CASTISLDPYNEQFF,TGCGCCAGCACTATTAGCCTAGACCCCTACAATGAGCAGTTCTTC
TRBJ2-5,TRBV28,15,once,-,CASGHFEGLLETQYF,TGTGCCAGCGGCCACTTCGAGGGCCTCTTAGAGACCCAGTACTTC
TRBJ2-1,TRBV27,16,-,TRBD1,CASSIDRDRGDNEQFF,TGTGCCAGCAGTATAGACCGGGACAGGGGGGACAATGAGCAGTTCTTC
TRBJ2-2,TRBV4-2,15,once,-,CASSQGTTNTGELFF,TGTGCCAGCAGCCAGGGGACAACAAACACCGGGGAGCTGTTTTTT
TRBJ2-7,TRBV27,14,once,TRBD2,CASSFGRESYEQYF,TGTGCCAGCAGTTTCGGGCGGGAGTCCTACGAGCAGTACTTC
TRBJ2-3,TRBV29-1,15,-,TRBD1,CSVTGIQGPGDTQYF,TGCAGCGTGACCGGGATACAGGGGCCCGGGGATACGCAGTATTTT
TRBJ1-5,TRBV5-4,16,-,-,CASSLVEGSLNQPQHF,TGTGCCAGCAGCTTGGTGGAGGGATCACTCAATCAGCCCCAGCATTTT
TRBJ2-5,TRBV11-3,15,-,TRBD1,CASSLDTGGAQTQYF,TGTGCCAGCAGCTTAGACACAGGGGGCGCCCAGACCCAGTACTTC
TRBJ2-7,TRBV19,15,-,TRBD1,CASSIPGQGFYEQYF,TGTGCCAGTAGTATTCCGGGACAGGGGTTCTACGAGCAGTACTTC
TRBJ2-7,TRBV9,14,-,TRBD2,CASSFGGGSYEQYF,TGTGCCAGCAGCTTCGGGGGAGGGTCCTACGAGCAGTACTTC
TRBJ2-7,TRBV7-9,15,-,TRBD2,CASSLRTSGYYEQYF,TGTGCCAGCAGCCTCCGGACTAGCGGGTACTACGAGCAGTACTTC
TRBJ2-3,TRBV11-2,17,-,-,CASSLGRSGTYTDTQYF,TGTGCCAGCAGCCTAGGCCGTAGCGGCACATACACAGATACGCAGTATTTT
TRBJ2-1,TRBV5-1,18,-,TRBD2,CASSLGLAGLTSYNEQFF,TGCGCCAGCAGCCTGGGACTAGCGGGACTGACCTCCTACAATGAGCAGTTCTTC
TRBJ2-5,TRBV27,18,-,TRBD2,CASSPGTSGLPFSETQHF,TGTGCCAGCAGTCCAGGGACTAGCGGGCTCCCATTCTCTGAGACCCAGCACTTC
TRBJ1-1,TRBV30,15,once,-,CAWAPRTASGTEAFF,TGTGCCTGGGCCCCTAGGACGGCCTCGGGCACTGAAGCTTTCTTT
TRBJ2-3,TRBV7-6,15,-,TRBD2,CASSLGGSLGYTQYF,TGTGCCAGCAGCTTAGGCGGGAGCCTGGGTTATACGCAGTATTTT
TRBJ1-2,TRBV2,13,-,TRBD1,CASRTGGGFRYTF,TGTGCCAGCAGGACAGGGGGCGGATTTCGCTACACCTTC
TRBJ1-3,TRBV11-2,13,-,-,CASSRRSGNTIYF,TGTGCCAGCAGCCGTAGGTCTGGAAACACCATATATTTT
TRBJ2-1,TRBV9,13,-,TRBD2,CASVTTPGGEQFF,TGTGCCAGCGTTACCACGCCGGGGGGGGAGCAGTTCTTC
TRBJ2-7,TRBV29-1,14,-,TRBD1,CSVSEGGQGYEQYF,TGCAGCGTTTCGGAGGGGGGACAGGGCTACGAGCAGTACTTC
TRBJ2-6,TRBV18,14,once,-,CASSPRIGANVLTF,TGTGCCAGCTCACCTCGAATTGGGGCCAACGTCCTGACTTTC
TRBJ2-5,TRBV28,17,once,TRBD2,CASSSPPSGGYQETQYF,TGTGCCAGCAGTTCCCCCCCTAGCGGAGGGTACCAAGAGACCCAGTACTTC
TRBJ2-5,TRBV19,21,-,TRBD2,CASSAPTGREGRRFSGETQYF,TGTGCCAGTAGTGCCCCGACCGGGCGGGAGGGACGGAGGTTTTCTGGAGAGACCCAGTACTTC
TRBJ2-7,TRBV18,16,-,TRBD2,CASSPREGSRSYEQYF,TGTGCCAGCTCACCACGGGAGGGCAGTCGCTCCTACGAGCAGTACTTC
TRBJ2-7,TRBV10-3,15,-,TRBD2,CAISVYSGRIYEQYF,TGTGCCATCAGTGTTTATAGCGGGAGGATCTACGAGCAGTACTTC
TRBJ1-1,TRBV7-2,13,-,-,CASSIGRLQEAFF,TGTGCCAGCAGCATAGGTCGGCTCCAGGAAGCTTTCTTT
TRBJ1-1,TRBV11-2,15,-,-,CASSLRYRVWVEAFF,TGTGCCAGCAGCTTAAGGTACAGGGTTTGGGTTGAAGCTTTCTTT